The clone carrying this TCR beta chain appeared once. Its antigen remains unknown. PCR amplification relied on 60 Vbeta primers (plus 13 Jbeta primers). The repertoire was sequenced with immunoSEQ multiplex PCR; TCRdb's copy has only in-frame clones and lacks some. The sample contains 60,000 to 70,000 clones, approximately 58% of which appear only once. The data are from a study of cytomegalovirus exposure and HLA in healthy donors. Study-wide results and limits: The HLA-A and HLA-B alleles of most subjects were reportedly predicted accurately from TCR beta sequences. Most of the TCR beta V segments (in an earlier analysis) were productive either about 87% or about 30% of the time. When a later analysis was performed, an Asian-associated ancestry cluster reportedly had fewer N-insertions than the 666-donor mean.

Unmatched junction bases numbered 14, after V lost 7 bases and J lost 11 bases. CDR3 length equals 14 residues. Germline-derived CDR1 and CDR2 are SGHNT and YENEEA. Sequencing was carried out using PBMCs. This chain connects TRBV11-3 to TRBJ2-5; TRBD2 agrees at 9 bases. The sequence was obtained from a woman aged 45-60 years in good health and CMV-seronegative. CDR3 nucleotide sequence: TGTGCCAGCACCCTTAGCGGGAGCCATGAGGAGCAGTACTTC. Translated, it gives CASTLSGSHEEQYF.